Sequencing of this T cell receptor beta chain was carried out in a study of breast tumors, draining lymph nodes, adjacent tissues. General study results and limits: Tumor repertoires ranked between lymph nodes and nontumor tissue in diversity, with V and J gene preferences. That most tumor T cells come from lymph nodes remained unproven. Most tumor T cells seemingly derive from lymph node, then expand in tumor. Luminal-like breast cancer showed significantly greater tumor-nontumor repertoire similarity than basal-like breast cancer did.

The CDR3 has 13 amino acids. Trimming cost V 4 bases and J 3 bases, with 9 bases left between them. CDR1 SGHVS and CDR2 FQNEAQ come from the germline V gene. This clonotype was counted at least ten times. Its antigen is as yet unknown. TCRdb re-derived calls from the multiplex PCR reads in MiXCR, one entry per CDR3 protein. The top ten clones hold roughly 8% of a sample with 45,000 or so distinct CDR3 sequences, around 23% of them seen once. The genes are TRBV7-8 and TRBJ2-5; D might be TRBD2 (5 bases). The sequenced material came from breast tumor tissue. The receptor's source is a female donor with breast cancer. Some clones in this sample may be carry-over from other donors' samples. Here the CDR3 reads CASSYDGKETQYF. CDR3 sequence (DNA): TGTGCCAGCAGCTATGACGGGAAAGAGACCCAGTACTTC.